This T cell receptor beta chain was identified during a study of blood T cell repertoires in COVID-19. The germline gives CDR1 WSHSY, CDR2 SAAADI. V dropped 4 bases and J dropped 8 bases, with 6 bases sitting between them. There are 11 residues in the CDR3. The data were produced by immunoSEQ multiplex PCR, yet TCRdb's version contains in-frame clones alone and is incomplete. The table includes about 440,000 clones, roughly 87% detected once. This study enrolled people aged about 18 to 95 from about 24 US geographic areas. Cohort placement rested on clinical history that participants reported themselves.

This sequence originates from a woman aged 18 to 35 with acute COVID-19. The chain uses TRBV10-2 and TRBJ2-1; D is ambiguous. Sequencing input: PBMCs or T cells enriched from blood (not recorded which). CDR3 in amino acids: CASSGAYEQFF. For the CDR3, the DNA is TGCGCCAGCAGTGGGGCGTATGAGCAGTTCTTC.